The rows below give T cell receptor beta chains drawn from one sample of a study of patients with pleural tuberculosis. Each CDR3 protein gets one entry after TCRdb re-called the reads with MiXCR. This table holds about 30,000 distinct CDR3 sequences, 15% to 20% found once. Sequencing was done on a sample of peripheral blood. The receptors derive from a human donor with pleural tuberculosis. CDR3s include the opening cysteine and the closing phenylalanine or tryptophan. D genes are given only for firm matches. Some rows have no size entry. The others give once, few or many, or a class for an expanded clone.

CDR3 protein: CASNPEVDETQCF
CDR3 DNA: TGTGCCAGCAACCCTGAGGTTGACGAGACCCAGTGCTTC
CDR3 length: 13
V gene: TRBV7-6
J gene: TRBJ2-5
clone size: few
D gene: -

CDR3 protein: CSARSAGLYNEQFF
CDR3 DNA: TGCAGTGCTAGGTCAGCGGGGCTTTACAATGAGCAGTTCTTC
CDR3 length: 14
V gene: TRBV20-1
J gene: TRBJ2-1
clone size: medium-sized
D gene: TRBD2

CDR3 protein: CASSFGTALDSPLHF
CDR3 DNA: TGTGCCAGCAGTTTTGGGACAGCCCTGGATTCACCCCTCCACTTT
CDR3 length: 15
V gene: TRBV6-5
J gene: TRBJ1-6
clone size: -
D gene: TRBD1

CDR3 protein: CASSQEEGLLSTEAFF
CDR3 DNA: TGCGCCAGCAGCCAAGAAGAAGGGCTGCTGAGCACTGAAGCTTTCTTT
CDR3 length: 16
V gene: TRBV4-1
J gene: TRBJ1-1
clone size: many
D gene: -

CDR3 protein: CASSLSPGSGNTIYF
CDR3 DNA: TGCGCCAGCAGCTTGTCGCCCGGATCTGGAAACACCATATATTTT
CDR3 length: 15
V gene: TRBV5-1
J gene: TRBJ1-3
clone size: many
D gene: -

CDR3 protein: CASSLSPGQANTEAFF
CDR3 DNA: TGTGCCAGCTCTCTTTCCCCGGGACAGGCTAACACTGAAGCTTTCTTT
CDR3 length: 16
V gene: TRBV18
J gene: TRBJ1-1
clone size: many
D gene: TRBD1

CDR3 protein: CASSLNGAYSNQPQHF
CDR3 DNA: TGTGCCAGCAGTTTAAACGGAGCTTATAGCAATCAGCCCCAGCATTTT
CDR3 length: 16
V gene: TRBV28
J gene: TRBJ1-5
clone size: many
D gene: -

CDR3 protein: CASSLAKGQGASYNEQFF
CDR3 DNA: TGTGCCAGCAGCTTAGCAAAGGGACAGGGGGCGTCCTACAATGAGCAGTTCTTC
CDR3 length: 18
V gene: TRBV7-2
J gene: TRBJ2-1
clone size: many
D gene: TRBD1

CDR3 protein: CASSLGTGATYEQYF
CDR3 DNA: TGTGCCAGCAGCCTTGGGACAGGGGCTACCTACGAGCAGTACTTC
CDR3 length: 15
V gene: TRBV11-2
J gene: TRBJ2-7
clone size: many
D gene: TRBD1

CDR3 protein: CASSLGIRGTMGDTQYF
CDR3 DNA: TGTGCCAGCAGCTTAGGCATTAGAGGAACGATGGGGGATACGCAGTATTTT
CDR3 length: 17
V gene: TRBV7-6
J gene: TRBJ2-3
clone size: many
D gene: -

CDR3 protein: CASSFLGSVETQYF
CDR3 DNA: TGTGCCAGCAGTTTCCTGGGATCCGTAGAGACCCAGTACTTC
CDR3 length: 14
V gene: TRBV28
J gene: TRBJ2-5
clone size: many
D gene: -

CDR3 protein: CASSQTNTGELFF
CDR3 DNA: TGCGCCAGCAGCCAAACTAACACCGGGGAGCTGTTTTTT
CDR3 length: 13
V gene: TRBV4-1
J gene: TRBJ2-2
clone size: many
D gene: -

CDR3 protein: CASSAPPELNTEAFF
CDR3 DNA: TGTGCCAGCAGCGCCCCTCCGGAGCTGAACACTGAAGCTTTCTTT
CDR3 length: 15
V gene: TRBV11-2
J gene: TRBJ1-1
clone size: many
D gene: -

CDR3 protein: CSADEGKETQYF
CDR3 DNA: TGCAGTGCTGATGAGGGGAAGGAGACCCAGTACTTC
CDR3 length: 12
V gene: TRBV20-1
J gene: TRBJ2-5
clone size: -
D gene: -

CDR3 protein: CASRAGYEQYF
CDR3 DNA: TGTGCCAGTAGAGCAGGCTACGAGCAGTACTTC
CDR3 length: 11
V gene: TRBV19
J gene: TRBJ2-7
clone size: many
D gene: -

CDR3 protein: CASSHYQGTEAFF
CDR3 DNA: TGTGCCAGCAGTCACTATCAGGGCACTGAAGCTTTCTTT
CDR3 length: 13
V gene: TRBV6-1
J gene: TRBJ1-1
clone size: many
D gene: -

CDR3 protein: CASSQDSLGTGEALF
CDR3 DNA: TGTGCCAGCAGCCAAGATTCTCTGGGGACAGGGGAAGCTCTCTTT
CDR3 length: 15
V gene: TRBV4-2
J gene: TRBJ1-1
clone size: once
D gene: TRBD1

CDR3 protein: CASSQDTAASSTDTQYF
CDR3 DNA: TGTGCCAGCAGCCAAGATACGGCGGCATCAAGCACAGATACGCAGTATTTT
CDR3 length: 17
V gene: TRBV14
J gene: TRBJ2-3
clone size: many
D gene: -

CDR3 protein: CASSPDPPGQLTDTQYF
CDR3 DNA: TGTGCCAGCAGTCCGGACCCCCCGGGACAGCTCACAGATACGCAGTATTTT
CDR3 length: 17
V gene: TRBV28
J gene: TRBJ2-3
clone size: many
D gene: TRBD1

CDR3 protein: CAISESASVNTEAFF
CDR3 DNA: TGTGCCATCAGTGAGTCGGCGTCAGTTAACACTGAAGCTTTCTTT
CDR3 length: 15
V gene: TRBV10-3
J gene: TRBJ1-1
clone size: many
D gene: -

CDR3 protein: CASSQVGGADTDTQYF
CDR3 DNA: TGCGCCAGCAGCCAAGTAGGGGGGGCTGACACAGATACGCAGTATTTT
CDR3 length: 16
V gene: TRBV4-1
J gene: TRBJ2-3
clone size: many
D gene: -

CDR3 protein: CATSTLGQDQPQHF
CDR3 DNA: TGTGCCACCAGCACCCTGGGGCAGGATCAGCCCCAGCATTTT
CDR3 length: 14
V gene: TRBV15
J gene: TRBJ1-5
clone size: -
D gene: -

CDR3 protein: CSVRGAGLQETQYF
CDR3 DNA: TGCAGTGTTAGAGGGGCGGGCCTTCAAGAGACCCAGTACTTC
CDR3 length: 14
V gene: TRBV20-1
J gene: TRBJ2-5
clone size: many
D gene: -

CDR3 protein: CASSVDQVNLREAFF
CDR3 DNA: TGTGCCAGCAGCGTAGATCAAGTGAACCTCCGTGAAGCTTTCTTT
CDR3 length: 15
V gene: TRBV9
J gene: TRBJ1-1
clone size: -
D gene: -

CDR3 protein: CASSPREGSNYGYTF
CDR3 DNA: TGTGCCAGCAGCCCGAGGGAGGGTTCTAACTATGGCTACACCTTC
CDR3 length: 15
V gene: TRBV4-2
J gene: TRBJ1-2
clone size: many
D gene: -

CDR3 protein: CASTYGDTQYF
CDR3 DNA: TGTGCCAGCACCTACGGGGATACGCAGTATTTT
CDR3 length: 11
V gene: TRBV6-1
J gene: TRBJ2-3
clone size: medium-sized
D gene: -

CDR3 protein: CASSEDSPLHF
CDR3 DNA: TGTGCCAGCAGTGAAGATTCACCCCTCCACTTT
CDR3 length: 11
V gene: TRBV12-3/TRBV12-4
J gene: TRBJ1-6
clone size: many
D gene: -

CDR3 protein: CATQTKTRRHEQYF
CDR3 DNA: TGTGCCACGCAAACCAAGACCAGGCGCCACGAGCAGTACTTC
CDR3 length: 14
V gene: TRBV28
J gene: TRBJ2-7
clone size: many
D gene: -

CDR3 protein: CAIRPNFPTEEFAF
CDR3 DNA: TGTGCCATCAGGCCCAACTTCCCGACGGAGGAGTTTGCCTTC
CDR3 length: 14
V gene: TRBV10-3
J gene: TRBJ1-2
clone size: many
D gene: -